Listed below are T cell receptor beta chains from one sample, sequenced in a study of follicular helper T cells after annual influenza vaccination. The protocol was immunoSEQ multiplex PCR, while the TCRdb copy is restricted to in-frame clones and leaves out a portion. The repertoire holds 1,000 or so clones, with 85% to 90% as singletons. The sample was CXCR5+ CD38- circulating T follicular helper cells from blood, taken 7 days after influenza vaccination. These receptor sequences come from an adult who received the influenza vaccine. CDR3s include the opening cysteine and the closing phenylalanine or tryptophan. D genes are given only for firm matches. Size is stated for part of the rows, as once, few or many counts, or as a class when the clone is expanded.

cdr3_nt	cdr3_aa	j_call	v_call	d_call	clone_size
TGCGCCAGCAGAATAACAGGGGTAGAGAAGCAGTTCTTC	CASRITGVEKQFF	TRBJ2-1	TRBV5-1	TRBD1	-
TGTGCCAGCAGCCGCCGTACCGGGACAGCGTACCAAGAGACCCAGTACTTC	CASSRRTGTAYQETQYF	TRBJ2-5	TRBV13	TRBD1	-
TGTGCCAGCAGAACCGGGCTCAGCGGGGAGGGAGAGACCCAGTACTTC	CASRTGLSGEGETQYF	TRBJ2-5	TRBV6-6	TRBD2	-
TGTGCCAGCTCACTAGGCAGGGAGAACACCGGGGAGCTGTTTTTT	CASSLGRENTGELFF	TRBJ2-2	TRBV18	-	-
TGTGCCAGCAGCCCAGCGACAGGCAGCTATGGCTACACCTTC	CASSPATGSYGYTF	TRBJ1-2	TRBV4-2	-	once
TGTGCCACCACTCCGTTGGGGGGTGTTGGCACTGAAGCTTTCTTT	CATTPLGGVGTEAFF	TRBJ1-1	TRBV2	-	-
TGTGCCAGCTCACCGCCGGGACAGGGGTATACTGGCTACACCTTC	CASSPPGQGYTGYTF	TRBJ1-2	TRBV18	TRBD1	-
TGTGCCACAACTACGGGCCCACTGGGCGATTTC	CATTTGPLGDF	TRBJ2-7	TRBV7-9	-	-
TGCAGCGTTCAGGCCCTGAGGGGGGCGAAGGGCACAGATACGCAGTATTTT	CSVQALRGAKGTDTQYF	TRBJ2-3	TRBV29-1	-	-
TGTGCCAGCAGAGGGACAGGCAATCAGCCCCAGCATTTT	CASRGTGNQPQHF	TRBJ1-5	TRBV6-5	TRBD1	-
TGCAGCGTTGAGGGGAACAGGAGGTACGAGCAGTACTTC	CSVEGNRRYEQYF	TRBJ2-7	TRBV29-1	-	few
TGTGCCAGCAGCCGGGAAAGACAGGGAGGCGACTACACCTTC	CASSRERQGGDYTF	TRBJ1-2	TRBV11-2	TRBD1	-
TGTGCCAGCTCACCTGCAGCAGGGCGCGAGCAGTACTTC	CASSPAAGREQYF	TRBJ2-7	TRBV18	-	-
TGTGCCAGCAGAGGGCTAATGGGCACCGGGGAGCTGTTTTTT	CASRGLMGTGELFF	TRBJ2-2	TRBV9	-	-
TGTGCCAGCAGGCCCTTCCAGGGGAATGAGCAGTTCTTC	CASRPFQGNEQFF	TRBJ2-1	TRBV6-1	-	-
TGTGCCAGTACAGGGGCCACTGAAGCTTTCTTT	CASTGATEAFF	TRBJ1-1	TRBV19	-	-
TGTGCCTGCTCTGACAGGGGCGACCTTATGGCTGGCTACACCTTC	CACSDRGDLMAGYTF	TRBJ1-2	TRBV6-1	TRBD1	-
TGTGCCAGCAGGCCCTCCGTAGGTTTCCAAGAGACCCAGTACTTC	CASRPSVGFQETQYF	TRBJ2-5	TRBV2	-	-
TGTGCCAGCAGCTTGAACGGCTACACCTTC	CASSLNGYTF	TRBJ1-2	TRBV5-3	-	once
TGTGCCTGGAGTCCCCGTTACCGATGGTACGAGCAGTACTTC	CAWSPRYRWYEQYF	TRBJ2-7	TRBV30	-	-
TGTGCCAGCAGCCCCGACAGGGTCCGAGAGACCCAGTACTTC	CASSPDRVRETQYF	TRBJ2-5	TRBV7-2	TRBD1	-
TGTGCCAGCAGCAAAAAAAGGACCGAACGCTTT	CASSKKRTERF	TRBJ1-4	TRBV21-1	-	-
TGTGCCAGCAGCTTAGGGGGAGGTGTTGGCTACACCTTC	CASSLGGGVGYTF	TRBJ1-2	TRBV7-2	-	-
TGTGCCAGCTCACCGACTAGTCAGCAGGAGCAGTACTTC	CASSPTSQQEQYF	TRBJ2-7	TRBV18	-	-
TGTGCCATCAGTATACAGGGGGATACTGAAGCTTTCTTT	CAISIQGDTEAFF	TRBJ1-1	TRBV10-3	TRBD1	-
TGTGCCAGCGTTGGACAGGGGAACTATGGCTACACCTTC	CASVGQGNYGYTF	TRBJ1-2	TRBV4-2	TRBD1	few
TGTGCCAGCTCACGGACCGATAGCAATCAGCCCCAGCATTTT	CASSRTDSNQPQHF	TRBJ1-5	TRBV18	-	few
TGTGCCAGCAGTCGGGACAGGGCGAACACCGGGGAGCTGTTTTTT	CASSRDRANTGELFF	TRBJ2-2	TRBV6-1	TRBD1	-
TGTGCCAGCAGGCGGACAGGAGAAAACTATGGCTACACCTTC	CASRRTGENYGYTF	TRBJ1-2	TRBV6-1	TRBD1	-
TGTGCCAGCAGCTTACAGAAGCCCTCTGGAAACACCATATATTTT	CASSLQKPSGNTIYF	TRBJ1-3	TRBV7-9	-	-
TGTGCCTGGACTTCCCCCACAGATACGCAGTATTTT	CAWTSPTDTQYF	TRBJ2-3	TRBV30	-	once
TGTGCCATCAGTGAATTCGGACAGACCGGGGAGCTGTTTTTT	CAISEFGQTGELFF	TRBJ2-2	TRBV10-3	-	-
TGTGCCAGCAGAACACAGGGCGAGCAGTACTTC	CASRTQGEQYF	TRBJ2-7	TRBV7-2	-	few
TGTGCCAGCAGCTTCTACCAGCGGGTCCAAGAGACCCAGTACTTC	CASSFYQRVQETQYF	TRBJ2-5	TRBV5-4	-	-
TGCGCCAGCTGTATTAGCGGGGGGGCCTTAGAGACCCAGTACTTC	CASCISGGALETQYF	TRBJ2-5	TRBV5-1	TRBD2	-
TGCGCCAGCAGTAACCTAGCGGGAGGTTACGAGCAGTACTTC	CASSNLAGGYEQYF	TRBJ2-7	TRBV10-1	TRBD2	-
TGTGCCGTCAAAGGGCTAGCCGACTCCTACGAGCAGTACTTC	CAVKGLADSYEQYF	TRBJ2-7	TRBV6-5	-	-
TGTGCCAGCCGGGAGAAAAATTCACCCCTCCACTTT	CASREKNSPLHF	TRBJ1-6	TRBV6-6	-	-
TGTGCCACCAGCAGAGATCGAACGGCAGATACGCAGTATTTT	CATSRDRTADTQYF	TRBJ2-3	TRBV15	-	once
TGTGCCAGCAGCTTAATAGCTGGGACAGGTGAAGCTTTCTTT	CASSLIAGTGEAFF	TRBJ1-1	TRBV7-2	TRBD1	-
TGTGCCAGCAGAAAATACAGGGGCCCTTCGAACACCGGGGAGCTGTTTTTT	CASRKYRGPSNTGELFF	TRBJ2-2	TRBV19	TRBD1	once
TGTGCCAGCTCCCCAGGGAACACCGGGGAGCTGTTTTTT	CASSPGNTGELFF	TRBJ2-2	TRBV18	-	-
TGTGCCAGTAGTATAGGTGTGGACAGTACGAACACTGAAGCTTTCTTT	CASSIGVDSTNTEAFF	TRBJ1-1	TRBV19	-	-
TGTGCCAGCCGCCCCCGGATCTCTGGGGCCAACGTCCTGACTTTC	CASRPRISGANVLTF	TRBJ2-6	TRBV27	-	-
TGTGCCAGCTCCAGAGGGACCCGAGAAAAACTGTTTTTT	CASSRGTREKLFF	TRBJ1-4	TRBV18	-	-
TGTGCCAGCAGTTTCATGGCGGGAGGAACCGGGGAGCTGTTTTTT	CASSFMAGGTGELFF	TRBJ2-2	TRBV27	TRBD2	-
TGTGCCAGCAGCCAACGGGACAGGGATAATTCACCCCTCCACTTT	CASSQRDRDNSPLHF	TRBJ1-6	TRBV5-6	TRBD1	-
TGTGCCAGCATCAAACCCCCTTCCAGCACCGGGGAGCTGTTTTTT	CASIKPPSSTGELFF	TRBJ2-2	TRBV6-6	-	-
TGCGCCAGCAGCTGGGACAGTGAAAAACTGTTTTTT	CASSWDSEKLFF	TRBJ1-4	TRBV5-1	TRBD1	-
TGCGCCAGCAGCCCGGGACAGGGGGGAGAGACCCAGTACTTC	CASSPGQGGETQYF	TRBJ2-5	TRBV5-1	TRBD1	-
TGTGCCAGCAAGGACAGTACCCTAGCCAAAAACATTCAGTACTTC	CASKDSTLAKNIQYF	TRBJ2-4	TRBV2	-	-
TGTGCCAGCTCACTCGGGATGGGTGGGGCCAACGTCCTGACTTTC	CASSLGMGGANVLTF	TRBJ2-6	TRBV18	-	-